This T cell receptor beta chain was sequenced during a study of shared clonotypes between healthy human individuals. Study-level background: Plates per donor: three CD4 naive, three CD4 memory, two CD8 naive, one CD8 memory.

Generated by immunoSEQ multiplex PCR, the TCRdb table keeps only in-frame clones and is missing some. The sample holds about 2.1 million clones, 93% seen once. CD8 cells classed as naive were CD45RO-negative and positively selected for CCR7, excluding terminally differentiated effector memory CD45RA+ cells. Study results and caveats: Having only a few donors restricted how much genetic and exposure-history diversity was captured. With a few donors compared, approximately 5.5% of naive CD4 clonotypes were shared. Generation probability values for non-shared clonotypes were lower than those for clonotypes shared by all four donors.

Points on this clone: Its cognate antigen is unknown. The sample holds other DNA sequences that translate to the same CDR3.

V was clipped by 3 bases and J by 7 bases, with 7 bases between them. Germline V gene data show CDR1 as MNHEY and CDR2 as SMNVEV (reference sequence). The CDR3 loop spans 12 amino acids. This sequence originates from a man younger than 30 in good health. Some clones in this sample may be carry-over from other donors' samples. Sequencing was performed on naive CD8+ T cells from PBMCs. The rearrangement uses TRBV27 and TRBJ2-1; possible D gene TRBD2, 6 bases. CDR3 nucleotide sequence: TGTGCCAGCAGTTTGACTAGAAATGAGCAGTTCTTC. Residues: CASSLTRNEQFF.